This T cell receptor (beta chain) was recorded in a study of T cell changes during pregnancy in multiple sclerosis. TCRdb keeps only in-frame clones here, not all; method: immunoSEQ multiplex PCR. The table includes about 62,000 clones, about 88% detected once. This CDR3 has 19 amino acids. Trimming cost V 0 bases and J 2 bases; bases outside gene matches: 9. Germline assignment: CDR1 SGHRS and CDR2 YFSETQ. The chain has TRBV5-1 and TRBJ1-3; 12 positions match TRBD1. The clonotype was recovered from a female donor with multiple sclerosis, enrolled in a pregnancy study. The sample here was peripheral blood, taken in the first trimester of pregnancy. The CDR3 region has the DNA TGCGCCAGCAGCTTGGTTGGGACAGGGGGCGCGGTCGCTGGAAACACCATATATTTT. Translating it yields CASSLVGTGGAVAGNTIYF. The variable domain in full, completed from reference TRBV5-1 and TRBJ1-3, reads KAGVTQTPRYLIKTRGQQVTLSCSPISGHRSVSWYQQTPGQGLQFLFEYFSETQRNKGNFPGRFSGRQFSNSRSEMNVSTLELGDSALYLCASSLVGTGGAVAGNTIYFGEGSWLTVV.